This entry lists 15 T cell receptor beta chains sequenced from one sample in a study of blood T cells in healthy people across ages (dated by TCRdb to between 2014 and 2016). Receptors were amplified or captured by 5' RACE. Sequencing instrument: Illumina HiSeq 2500. A second 7 to 11 cycle PCR used a sample-barcoded 5' primer and a J-beta primer mix. TCRdb passed the public sequencing reads through fastp at Q25 and MiXCR, retaining productive beta sequences. A single entry per CDR3 protein holds the most common genes and DNA from its merged rows. The sample records 850,000 to 1,300,000 distinct CDR3 sequences, 35% to 50% of which are singletons. Jointly, the top ten make up 18% of the sample. Sequencing input: blood. The receptor set was obtained from a woman aged 55 to 70 in good health.

The sample holds one count of this clonotype. The CDR3 here is CASSLGQDFAEKLFF. As DNA, the CDR3 is TGTGCCAGCAGCTTAGGACAGGATTTCGCTGAAAAACTGTTTTTT. The rearrangement uses TRBV7-8 and TRBJ1-4, with D tentatively TRBD1 (6 bases). Germline V gene lookup returns CDR1 SGHVS and CDR2 FQNEAQ. The length of the CDR3 is 15 residues. Trimming removed 1 base at V and 7 bases at J, with 13 bases between. The full variable domain, in which reference TRBV7-8 and TRBJ1-4 provide the parts outside the CDR3, is GAGVSQSPRYKVAKRGQDVALRCDPISGHVSLFWYQQALGQGPEFLTYFQNEAQLDKSGLPSDRFFAERPEGSVSTLKIQRTQQEDSAVYLCASSLGQDFAEKLFFGSGTQLSVL.

In its sample, this clonotype was seen a few times. This chain joins TRBV10-3 and TRBJ2-3, with TRBD2 matching 8 bases. The V gene end was trimmed by 8 bases and the J gene end by 4 bases; junction bases not matched to a gene: 8. From germline, CDR1 is ENHRY and CDR2 SYGVKD. The CDR3 is made up of 14 amino acids. The CDR3: CAIRGAGDPDTQYF. In nucleotides, the CDR3 is TGTGCCATCCGCGGAGCGGGAGACCCAGATACGCAGTATTTT.

Written as DNA, the CDR3 is TGTGCCACCAGTGATTTCGTTGGACTAGCGAACTCCTACGAGCAGTACTTC. Its translation is CATSDFVGLANSYEQYF. J is TRBJ2-7 and V is TRBV24-1; 9 bases are shared with TRBD2. Germline CDR1 KGHDR, CDR2 SFDVKD. The ends lost 1 base at V and 0 bases at J; junction bases unmatched: 6. This CDR3 has 17 residues.

The chain carries TRBV27 and TRBJ1-1, with D uncertain. Germline V gene lookup returns CDR1 MNHEY and CDR2 SMNVEV (reference sequence). Trimming stripped 0 bases from V and 6 bases from J, with 8 bases between. The CDR3 extends over 13 amino acids. The CDR3 DNA reads as TGTGCCAGCAGTTTATCCGGGATCCCTGAAGCTTTCTTT. The encoded protein is CASSLSGIPEAFF.

Only a few counts were recorded for this clonotype. The genes are TRBV20-1 and TRBJ2-3; a weak D match, TRBD1 (5 bases). CDR1 is DFQATT and CDR2 is SNEGSKA in the germline V gene (reference sequence). V was clipped by 1 base and J by 2 bases, with 10 bases between them. This CDR3 is built from 14 residues. The CDR3 spells CSARGRQNTDTQYF. DNA of the CDR3: TGCAGTGCTAGAGGCCGACAGAACACAGATACGCAGTATTTT.

This clonotype was observed a few times. The rearrangement uses TRBV11-2 and TRBJ2-7, with D uncertain. Germline loops: CDR1 SGHAT, CDR2 FQNNGV. V lost 5 bases and J 3 bases, leaving 8 bases between the germline ends. The CDR3 is 12 amino acids. CDR3 nucleotide sequence: TGTGCCAGCAGCCAGCAGGTCTACGAGCAGTACTTC. Encoded protein: CASSQQVYEQYF.

The genes are TRBV20-1 and TRBJ2-4; 8 bases agree with TRBD2. V lost 3 bases to trimming and J lost 0 bases; unmatched junction nucleotides: 1. The germline V gene has CDR1 DFQATT and CDR2 SNEGSKA (reference sequence). The CDR3 covers 14 residues. The CDR3 loop reads CSASLAGAKNIQYF. CDR3 bases: TGCAGTGCTAGCCTAGCGGGAGCCAAAAACATTCAGTACTTC.

V is TRBV2 and J is TRBJ2-2; 9 positions agree with TRBD1. The CDR3 is made up of 15 amino acids. Germline CDR1 SNHLY, CDR2 FYNNEI. J gave up 4 bases and V 9 bases, and 9 bases lay outside the gene matches. The chain's CDR3 is CASQPGQGRTGELFF. CDR3 DNA: TGTGCCAGTCAACCGGGACAGGGACGCACCGGGGAGCTGTTTTTT. The full variable domain, rest sourced from reference TRBV2 and TRBJ2-2, is EPEVTQTPSHQVTQMGQEVILRCVPISNHLYFYWYRQILGQKVEFLVSFYNNEISEKSEIFDDQFSVERPDGSNFTLKIRSTKLEDSAMYFCASQPGQGRTGELFFGEGSRLTVL.

V gene TRBV12-3 or TRBV12-4 combines with J gene TRBJ2-7, with D possibly being TRBD1 (5 bases). V was trimmed by 8 bases and J by 5 bases, leaving 22 bases between them. CDR3 length: 15 residues. The CDR3 region is CASGNGARALDEQYF. CDR3 coding DNA: TGTGCCAGCGGGAATGGGGCAAGGGCCCTAGACGAGCAGTACTTC.

The chain carries TRBV6-2 or TRBV6-3 and TRBJ2-1; the match to TRBD2 covers 10 bases. CDR1 and CDR2 from the germline V gene are MNHEY and SVGEGT. With V trimmed by 6 bases and J by 3 bases, 5 bases remained unmatched. The CDR3 spans 15 residues. CDR3 in amino acids: CASRRTSGLYNEQFF. CDR3 nucleotide sequence: TGTGCCAGCAGAAGGACTAGCGGACTCTACAATGAGCAGTTCTTC.

A few counts support this clonotype. V gene TRBV29-1 combines with J gene TRBJ2-1; the match to TRBD1 covers 9 bases. Trimming took 7 bases from V and 7 from J; bases not matched to a gene: 5. The CDR3 extends over 12 amino acids. CDR1 SQVTM and CDR2 ANQGSEA come from the germline V gene. The CDR3 reads CSARTGENEQFF. The CDR3 coding sequence is TGCAGCGCCAGGACAGGGGAGAATGAGCAGTTCTTC.

The rearrangement links TRBV7-2 to TRBJ2-7; D not resolved. The DNA end lines up better with TRBJ2-5; the J call may be wrong. This CDR3 contains 14 residues. CDR1 is SGHTA, CDR2 FQGNSA, per germline. The CDR3 coding sequence is TGTGCCAGCAGCTTAGGTCAGACAAGAGGGACCCAGTACTTC. It codes for CASSLGQTRGTQYF.

This clonotype was counted a few times. The chain couples TRBV20-1 to TRBJ2-1; no reliable D call. The CDR3 loop spans 16 amino acids. The V end was cut by 4 bases, the J end by 0 bases, with 16 bases between. Germline V gene sequence: CDR1 DFQATT, CDR2 SNEGSKA (reference sequence). CDR3 bases: TGCAGTGCTATTAACTATCGTTGCCCCTCCTACAATGAGCAGTTCTTC. Its translation is CSAINYRCPSYNEQFF.

The chain couples TRBV7-6 to TRBJ2-5; 7 bases are a match to TRBD1. The germline V gene has CDR1 SGHVS and CDR2 FNYEAQ. Trimming at V came to 5 bases and at J to 5 bases, leaving 11 bases not matched to a gene. The CDR3 runs to 15 residues. CDR3 DNA sequence: TGTGCCAGCAGCCCCATTAGGGGGCAGGGGGAGACCCAGTACTTC. It codes for CASSPIRGQGETQYF.

Only a few counts were recorded for this clonotype. The chain employs TRBV19 and TRBJ2-7; 9 nucleotides agree with TRBD1. The junction had 5 bases not matched to a gene; V was cut back by 3 bases and J by 2 bases. Germline V CDR1 and CDR2: LNHDA, SQIVND (reference sequence). The CDR3 runs 15 residues. CDR3 nucleotides: TGTGCCAGTAGTATGGGGACAGGGAAAACCTACGAGCAGTACTTC. Translating it yields CASSMGTGKTYEQYF.